This T cell receptor beta chain was found in a study of T cell repertoires in cytomegalovirus infection. The table lists this clonotype with many counts. TCRdb fed the reads into MiXCR, producing one record per CDR3 protein. The repertoire consists of approximately 70,000 distinct CDR3 sequences, with around 3.8% occurring once and the leading ten covering 20% to 25%. This CDR3 has 15 residues. The germline CDR1 and CDR2 sequences are SGHVT and SQSDAQ. V was trimmed by 1 base and J by 6 bases, leaving 10 bases between them. This rearrangement joins TRBV7-4 to TRBJ1-6, with no clear D. Sequenced sample: PBMCs. The origin of this receptor is a human donor in good health (CMV status not recorded). Some clones in this sample may be carry-over from other donors' samples. The CDR3 nucleotides read TGTGCCAGCAGCTTAGTCAGAGGGAGTAATTCACCCCTCCACTTT. Protein product: CASSLVRGSNSPLHF.